Listed below are T cell receptor beta chains from one sample, sequenced in a study of T-cell memory formation after mild COVID-19. In TCRdb, the 5' RACE reads were re-called with MiXCR into one record per CDR3 protein. The data hold approximately 390,000 distinct CDR3 sequences, with about a sixth observed a single time. Sequencing used PBMCs or a T cell subset sorted from them (not recorded which). The receptors come from a man aged 18 to 29 who had mild COVID-19 (a few samples of this study predate the infection). Cell type and time point are not known. CDR3s include the opening cysteine and the closing phenylalanine or tryptophan. The order of the fields is clone size, D gene, V gene, J gene, CDR3 DNA, CDR3 protein. A D gene is named only where the DNA matches it firmly. Expanded clones get a size class; other rows say once, few or many, or leave the size out.

many	TRBD2	TRBV7-2	TRBJ2-3	TGTGCCAGCAGCTTCGGCGGGGGGGGCACAGATACGCAGTATTTT	CASSFGGGGTDTQYF
few	.	TRBV12-3/TRBV12-4	TRBJ1-1	TGTGCCAGCAGCCGGCAGAGGAACACTGAAGCTTTCTTT	CASSRQRNTEAFF
few	.	TRBV4-1	TRBJ1-1	TGCGCCAGCAGGGGGTTTCTGAAGGGGACTGAAGCTTTCTTT	CASRGFLKGTEAFF
few	TRBD2	TRBV5-5	TRBJ2-7	TGTGCCAGCAGCTTGGATGGCGGGGGGATCTACGAGCAGTACTTC	CASSLDGGGIYEQYF
.	.	TRBV7-6	TRBJ2-5	TGTGCCAGCAGCTCCCGGACAAGAGATTTAGAGACCCAGTACTTC	CASSSRTRDLETQYF
.	.	TRBV6-2/TRBV6-3	TRBJ1-5	.	CASNFGGGSQPKHF
few	.	TRBV9	TRBJ1-1	TGTGCCAGCAGCGTAGTGGAGGGGGTAAACACTGAAGCTTTCTTT	CASSVVEGVNTEAFF
few	TRBD1	TRBV5-6	TRBJ1-2	TGTGCCAGCAGTTACCGGACAGGGCGGGTCTATGGCTACACCTTC	CASSYRTGRVYGYTF
few	.	TRBV6-5	TRBJ1-1	TGTGCCAGCAGTTATGCCCCCTTGGTGAACACTGAAGCTTTCTTT	CASSYAPLVNTEAFF
.	.	TRBV12-3/TRBV12-4	TRBJ1-5	TGTGCCAGCAGCCGTACAGGGAGGTGGAGCAATCAGCCCCAGCATTTT	CASSRTGRWSNQPQHF
.	.	TRBV12-3/TRBV12-4	TRBJ2-5	TGTGCCAGCAGTTTAGAGAGGCGGGCGGGGCCGTCCGGGTCCCAGTACTTC	CASSLERRAGPSGSQYF
.	.	TRBV4-2	TRBJ2-5	TGTGCCAGCAGCCAAGTTTGGGAACAGGGCGGCGAGACCCAGTACTTC	CASSQVWEQGGETQYF
few	.	TRBV5-1	TRBJ2-7	TGCGCCAGCAGCTACCGGGACAACTCCTACGAGCAGTACTTC	CASSYRDNSYEQYF
few	TRBD1	TRBV6-2/TRBV6-3	TRBJ1-2	TGTGCCAGCAGTTACCACCCGAATTCTGACAGGGGCGGCTACACCTTC	CASSYHPNSDRGGYTF
few	.	TRBV18	TRBJ2-3	TGTGCCAGCTCACCTAATCCCCCCCCAGATACGCAGTATTTT	CASSPNPPPDTQYF
.	.	TRBV4-3	TRBJ1-1	TGCGCCAGCAGCCAAACAATCGGGGACACTGAAGCTTTCTTT	CASSQTIGDTEAFF
.	.	TRBV7-2	TRBJ2-3	TGTGCCAGCACCGTAGGAGGCACAGATACGCAGTATTTT	CASTVGGTDTQYF
.	TRBD2	TRBV5-1	TRBJ2-3	TGCGCCAGCAGCCCGGGAGGGCCCCTTTCAGATACGCAGTATTTT	CASSPGGPLSDTQYF
many	.	TRBV5-1	TRBJ1-5	TGCGCCAGCAGCTTGGGGGGGGGGCCCAATCAGCCCCAGCATTTT	CASSLGGGPNQPQHF
few	.	TRBV29-1	TRBJ2-2	TGCAGCGTTGGAGGGTTTAACACCGGGGAGCTGTTTTTT	CSVGGFNTGELFF
.	.	TRBV2	TRBJ1-1	TGTGCCAGCAGTGAAGGGAACGCAGGGCCAAACACTGAAGCTTTCTTT	CASSEGNAGPNTEAFF
.	TRBD1	TRBV11-3	TRBJ2-1	TGTGCCAGCAGCCATCGGGACAGTACCAATGAGCAGTTCTTC	CASSHRDSTNEQFF
.	.	TRBV20-1	TRBJ1-1	TGCAGTGCTATTCCGGGACAAACGAACACTGAAGCTTTCTTT	CSAIPGQTNTEAFF
few	.	TRBV4-1	TRBJ2-6	TGCGCCAGCAGCCGGGCAGGGGCTGGGGCCAACGTCCTGACTTTC	CASSRAGAGANVLTF
few	.	TRBV10-3	TRBJ1-6	TGTGCCATCAGTGAGGAGCAGGGGAGGAATTCACCCCTCCACTTT	CAISEEQGRNSPLHF
few	TRBD1	TRBV20-1	TRBJ1-1	TGCAGTGCTAGAGACTTCAGGGGGATGAACACTGAAGCTTTCTTT	CSARDFRGMNTEAFF
few	TRBD2	TRBV20-1	TRBJ2-3	TGCAGTGCTAGAGAGAGCCTAGCGGGGTCCCGCCTTAGCACAGATACGCAGTATTTT	CSARESLAGSRLSTDTQYF
.	.	TRBV29-1	TRBJ2-3	TGCAGCGTTCCTGGAGCGGCAGATACGCAGTATTTT	CSVPGAADTQYF
.	.	TRBV5-1	TRBJ2-5	TGCGCCAGCAGCTTGGTTGCCCTCCCCCAAGAGACCCAGTACTTC	CASSLVALPQETQYF
many	.	TRBV2	TRBJ2-3	TGTGCCAGCAGTGAAGCGTCAGATACGCAGTATTTT	CASSEASDTQYF
many	.	TRBV6-2/TRBV6-3	TRBJ1-1	TGTGCCAGCAGTCCCTTGGCAGGGAGTGGCACTGAAGCTTTCTTT	CASSPLAGSGTEAFF
few	.	TRBV20-1	TRBJ2-3	TGCAGTGCTTGGTCTAGCGATTCCACAGATACGCAGTATTTT	CSAWSSDSTDTQYF
many	TRBD2	TRBV7-3	TRBJ2-3	TGTGCCAGCAGCTTAAATTCCCGGGGGGTGAGAGATACGCAGTATTTT	CASSLNSRGVRDTQYF
many	.	TRBV18	TRBJ1-1	TGTGCCAGCTCACCACCGAGTGGGGGATTCAACACTGAAGCTTTCTTT	CASSPPSGGFNTEAFF
few	.	TRBV7-3	TRBJ2-4	TGTGCCAGCAGCTTTGGACCCCCCAACATTCAGTACTTC	CASSFGPPNIQYF
.	.	TRBV4-2	TRBJ2-2	TGTGCCAGCAGCCCGATCTTCGTCGACAGGACCGGGGAGCTGTTTTTT	CASSPIFVDRTGELFF
.	TRBD2	TRBV12-3/TRBV12-4	TRBJ2-3	TGTGCCAGCAGTTTAGTATTGACTAGCGGTACAGATACGCAGTATTTT	CASSLVLTSGTDTQYF
.	TRBD2	TRBV20-1	TRBJ2-5	TGCAGTGCCAAGACCAGCGGGGGAGAGACCCAGTACTTC	CSAKTSGGETQYF
few	.	TRBV5-4	TRBJ2-3	TGTGCCAGCAGCTTGTGGCAGGGCAACACAGATACGCAGTATTTT	CASSLWQGNTDTQYF
few	.	TRBV6-6	TRBJ1-3	TGTGCCAGCAGTTACTCGCGTCAGGCGCAACAATGGGGAAACACCATATATTTT	CASSYSRQAQQWGNTIYF
few	TRBD1	TRBV6-5	TRBJ1-4	TGTGCCAGCAGGCGCCGGACAGGGGGAACTAATGAAAAACTGTTTTTT	CASRRRTGGTNEKLFF
.	TRBD1	TRBV6-5	TRBJ1-2	TGTGCCAGCAGTCCGACAGGGATACTTTATGGCTACACCTTC	CASSPTGILYGYTF
few	.	TRBV6-1	TRBJ2-3	TGTGCCAGCAGTGAAGCTAGTCCAGATACGCAGTATTTT	CASSEASPDTQYF
few	.	TRBV7-2	TRBJ2-3	TGTGCCAGCAGCTTAGTTCCTAGCGTCAGAGATACGCAGTATTTT	CASSLVPSVRDTQYF
.	.	TRBV2	TRBJ2-3	TGTGCCAGCTACATAATTGCAGCTCGGACTGATACGCAGTATTTT	CASYIIAARTDTQYF
.	.	TRBV20-1	TRBJ1-1	TGCAGTGCTAGGGGGGAACGTGTAGCTTTCTTT	CSARGERVAFF
.	.	TRBV27	TRBJ2-5	TGTGCCAGCAGGACAGTTGAAGAGACCCAGTACTTC	CASRTVEETQYF
.	.	TRBV21-1	TRBJ1-1	TGTGCCAGCACCGAAAAGAGGGGAGATCCCGGGGAGAAGAAATGTGACACTGAAGCTTTCTTT	CASTEKRGDPGEKKCDTEAFF
.	.	TRBV11-2	TRBJ1-2	TGTGCCAGCAGCCACGCGGGGAGGGGGGTTAGGTATGGCTACACCTTC	CASSHAGRGVRYGYTF
few	.	TRBV4-3	TRBJ2-1	TGCGCCAGCAGCCAAGAAACTGGCAGATACAATGAGCAGTTCTTC	CASSQETGRYNEQFF
few	.	TRBV7-2	TRBJ2-5	TGTGCCAGCAGTCCTCAGGTCTCGGGGGAGACCCAGTACTTC	CASSPQVSGETQYF
.	.	TRBV7-2	TRBJ2-3	TGTGCCAGCAGCTTAGCCGGAATCACAGATACGCAGTATTTT	CASSLAGITDTQYF
.	.	TRBV5-4	TRBJ2-3	TGTGCCAGCAGCTTACGGACTCCCGGAGATACGCAGTATTTT	CASSLRTPGDTQYF
few	.	TRBV7-9	TRBJ2-2	TGTGCCAGCAGCTTTGGAGACTGGGAGCTGTTTTTT	CASSFGDWELFF
few	.	TRBV5-6	TRBJ1-6	TGTGCCAGCAGCTTGGCCGGACAGCCTTCACCCCTCCACTTT	CASSLAGQPSPLHF
.	.	TRBV5-1	TRBJ2-1	TGCGCCAGCAGCTTGACGGGCAGTATCAATGAGCAGTTCTTC	CASSLTGSINEQFF